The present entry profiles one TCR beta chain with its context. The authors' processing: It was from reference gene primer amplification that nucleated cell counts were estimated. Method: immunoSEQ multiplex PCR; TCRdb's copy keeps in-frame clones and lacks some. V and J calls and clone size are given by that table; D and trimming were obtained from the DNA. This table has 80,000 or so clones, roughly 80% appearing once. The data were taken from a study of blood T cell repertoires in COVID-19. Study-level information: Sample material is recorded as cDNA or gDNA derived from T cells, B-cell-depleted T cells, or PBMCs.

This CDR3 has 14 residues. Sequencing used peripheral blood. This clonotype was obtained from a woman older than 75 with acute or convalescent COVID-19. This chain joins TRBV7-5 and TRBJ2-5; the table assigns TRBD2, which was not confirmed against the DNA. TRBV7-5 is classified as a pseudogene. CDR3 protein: CATSGKEGWETQYF. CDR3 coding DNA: TGTGCCACCTCCGGGAAGGAGGGTTGGGAGACCCAGTACTTC.